This T cell receptor (beta chain) was captured by sequencing in a study of early T cells in non-severe SARS-CoV-2 infection. Study details: Chains from this unsorted whole-blood bulk RNA could not be paired. Points from the study as a whole: Private and CD4 specificities were missed by VDJdb matching, which favored anti-spike CD8 responses.

This clonotype appeared a few times. Its target is not known. V lost 5 bases, J lost 3 bases, and 15 bases lay in between. The CDR3 contains 15 residues. From germline, CDR1 is SGHDT and CDR2 YYEEEE. Unique molecular identifiers were affixed to single, distinct cDNA molecules. In TCRdb, the 5' RACE reads were re-called with MiXCR into one record per CDR3 protein. In the table there are about 35,000 distinct CDR3 sequences, about 5.6% of which are singletons. Sequences were obtained from whole blood. This sequence joins TRBV5-6 and TRBJ2-1; D gene unclear. The source is an adult who was a healthcare worker with PCR-confirmed SARS-CoV-2 infection or an uninfected control (not recorded which). CDR3 sequence (DNA): TGTGCCAGCAGTCGCGGAAGCACCTACTACAATGAGCAGTTCTTC. This encodes CASSRGSTYYNEQFF.